The TCR beta chain under discussion was sequenced for a study of T cell responses to AZD1222 COVID-19 vaccine. This clone came up a few times. Its cognate antigen is unknown. V gave up 4 bases and J gave up 0 bases, with 11 bases separating them. The V gene's germline CDR1 is SGHRS and CDR2 YFSETQ. This CDR3 has 14 amino acids. Profiling relied on immunoSEQ multiplex PCR, and the TCRdb table lists in-frame clones only, not all of them. The top ten hold around 2.9% of the sample, which has approximately 24,000 clones, around 90% seen once. Notes on the study in general: Clonal diversity may have been underestimated in mostly white British donors. Among vaccine-associated CD4 TCRs, coverage spanned spike, with dominance at 160-218 and 743-854. Just a handful of people given AZD1222 tested seropositive at baseline.

Sequencing was performed on peripheral blood, taken 28 days after the second AZD1222 dose. The genes are TRBV5-1 and TRBJ2-7, with D possibly being TRBD2 (6 bases). The sequence came from an adult who received the AZD1222 COVID-19 vaccine. CDR3 residues: CASSPGDFSYEQYF. CDR3 coding DNA: TGCGCCAGCAGCCCCGGGGACTTCTCCTACGAGCAGTACTTC.